The 10 T cell receptor beta chains reported below all come from one sample, sequenced in a study of identifying expanded T cells in peripheral blood. Profiling relied on immunoSEQ multiplex PCR, and the TCRdb table lists in-frame clones only, not all of them. This table holds 100,000 to 150,000 clones, less than 90% found once. The sample consisted of blood. Every receptor here comes from a person aged 18 to 75 in good health.

J is TRBJ2-2 and V is TRBV11-2, with TRBD2 matching 10 bases. This CDR3 region has 17 residues. Looked up from germline, CDR1 is SGHAT and CDR2 is FQNNGV. V shed 0 bases, J shed 6 bases, and the junction held 7 bases outside the gene matches. The CDR3 sequence: CASSLEASGSMAGELFF. CDR3 nucleotides: TGTGCCAGCAGCTTAGAGGCTAGCGGGAGTATGGCCGGGGAGCTGTTTTTT.

The chain links TRBV18 to TRBJ1-1, with TRBD1 as a possible D gene (5 bases). There are 14 residues in the CDR3. Germline V gene data show CDR1 as KGHSH and CDR2 as LQKENI. Trimming cost V 7 bases and J 3 bases, with 15 bases left between them. This chain's CDR3 is CASWAREGDTEAFF. CDR3 nucleotide sequence: TGTGCCAGCTGGGCCAGGGAAGGAGACACTGAAGCTTTCTTT.

This chain links TRBV19 with TRBJ2-5, with D uncertain. CDR3 size: 15 residues. CDR1 is LNHDA, CDR2 SQIVND, per germline (reference sequence). With 2 bases removed from V and 1 base from J, the gap between germline ends came to 11 bases. CDR3 DNA: TGTGCCAGTAGTATAACGGCAAGCTTCCAAGAGACCCAGTACTTC. Translating gives CASSITASFQETQYF. The entire variable domain, with the rest obtained from reference TRBV19 and TRBJ2-5, is as follows: DGGITQSPKYLFRKEGQNVTLSCEQNLNHDAMYWYRQDPGQGLRLIYYSQIVNDFQKGDIAEGYSVSREKKESFPLTVTSAQKNPTAFYLCASSITASFQETQYFGPGTRLLVL.

The chain has TRBV7-2 and TRBJ1-1, with D perhaps TRBD1 (5 bases). Trimming left V 5 bases short and J 0 bases short, with 10 bases between. The germline V gene has CDR1 SGHTA and CDR2 FQGNSA. The CDR3 has 14 residues. The chain's CDR3 is CASSMGRLNTEAFF. The DNA for the CDR3 is TGTGCCAGCAGCATGGGACGGTTGAACACTGAAGCTTTCTTT.

This sequence joins TRBV21-1 and TRBJ1-2; the D call TRBD1 from the table was never checked on the DNA. TRBV21-1 is designated a pseudogene. The CDR3 is 17 residues long. The DNA for the CDR3 is TGTGCCAGCCGTTTGACAGGGAGGTTGTTGAGTAACTATGGCTACACCTTC. It translates to CASRLTGRLLSNYGYTF.

The genes are TRBV7-9 and TRBJ1-2; D call uncertain. Trimming cost V 6 bases and J 4 bases, with 9 bases left between them. The CDR3 is made up of 12 amino acids. CDR1 SEHNR and CDR2 FQNEAQ come from the germline V gene (reference sequence). Written as DNA, the CDR3 is TGTGCCAGCAGGGCCGAAGGCTATGGCTACACCTTC. Residues: CASRAEGYGYTF. The whole variable domain, filled in from reference TRBV7-9 and TRBJ1-2, reads DTGVSQNPRHKITKRGQNVTFRCDPISEHNRLYWYRQTLGQGPEFLTYFQNEAQLEKSRLLSDRFSAERPKGSFSTLEIQRTEQGDSAMYLCASRAEGYGYTFGSGTRLTVV.

This CDR3 reads CASSPQGFGYTF. In DNA, the CDR3 is TGTGCCAGCAGCCCCCAGGGGTTTGGCTACACCTTC. The chain employs TRBV13 and TRBJ1-2, with D maybe TRBD1 (6 bases). V was clipped by 5 bases and J by 7 bases, with 11 bases between them. The length of the CDR3 is 12 residues. Germline CDR1 PRHDT, CDR2 FYEKMQ (reference sequence).

This clone was recorded only once. The chain employs TRBV5-1 and TRBJ1-2, with 7 bases that match TRBD1. This CDR3 region has 14 residues. The V segment lost 0 bases and the J segment 2 bases; nucleotides outside the gene matches: 1. The germline V gene has CDR1 SGHRS and CDR2 YFSETQ. CDR3 bases: TGCGCCAGCAGCTTGGGACAGGGCAACTATGGCTACACCTTC. Translating it yields CASSLGQGNYGYTF.

The count of this clone is one. The V and J genes are TRBV19 and TRBJ2-3, with TRBD1 matching 8 bases. Germline assignment: CDR1 LNHDA and CDR2 SQIVND (reference sequence). V lost 7 bases to trimming and J lost 4 bases; unmatched junction nucleotides: 10. This CDR3 has 15 residues. The CDR3 DNA sequence: TGTGCCAGTATCGACGCGGCGACAGGGGCAGATACGCAGTATTTT. Its protein is CASIDAATGADTQYF.

The chain is built from TRBV6-5 and TRBJ1-6, with TRBD1 matching over 7 bases. The CDR3 consists of 15 residues. Looked up from germline, CDR1 is MNHEY and CDR2 is SVGAGI. V gave up 3 bases and J gave up 5 bases; unmatched junction bases: 4. CDR3 bases: TGTGCCAGCAGTTATGCGGGACAGAATAATTCACCCCTCCACTTT. Residues: CASSYAGQNNSPLHF.